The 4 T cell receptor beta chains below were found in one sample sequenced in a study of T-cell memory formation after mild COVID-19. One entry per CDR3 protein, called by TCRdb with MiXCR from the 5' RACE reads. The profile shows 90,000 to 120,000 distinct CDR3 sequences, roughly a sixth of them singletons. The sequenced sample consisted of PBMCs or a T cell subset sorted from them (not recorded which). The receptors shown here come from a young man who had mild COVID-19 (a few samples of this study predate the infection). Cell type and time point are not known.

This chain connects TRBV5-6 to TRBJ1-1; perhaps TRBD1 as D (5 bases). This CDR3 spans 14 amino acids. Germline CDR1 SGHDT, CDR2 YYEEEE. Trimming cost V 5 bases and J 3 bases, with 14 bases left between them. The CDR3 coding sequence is TGTGCCAGCAGTAAGAGGGGCCGAGACACTGAAGCTTTCTTT. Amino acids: CASSKRGRDTEAFF.

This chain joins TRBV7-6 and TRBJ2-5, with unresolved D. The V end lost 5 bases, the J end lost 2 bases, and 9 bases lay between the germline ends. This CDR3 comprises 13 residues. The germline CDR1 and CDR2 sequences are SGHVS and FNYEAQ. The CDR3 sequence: CASSQISQETQYF. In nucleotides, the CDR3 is TGTGCCAGCAGCCAGATCAGTCAAGAGACCCAGTACTTC.

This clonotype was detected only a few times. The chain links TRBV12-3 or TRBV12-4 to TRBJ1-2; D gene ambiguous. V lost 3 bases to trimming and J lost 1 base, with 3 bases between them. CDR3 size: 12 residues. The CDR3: CASSFLNYGYTF. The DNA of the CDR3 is TGTGCCAGCAGTTTCCTTAACTATGGCTACACCTTC.

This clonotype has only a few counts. The DNA of the CDR3 is TGCAGTGCTATCACTCGGGCGGGGGGAGTAGAAGATACGCAGTATTTT. It yields the protein CSAITRAGGVEDTQYF. The chain uses TRBV20-1 and TRBJ2-3, with 8 bases lining up with TRBD2. Trimming at V came to 4 bases and at J to 5 bases, leaving 14 bases not matched to a gene. This CDR3 has 16 amino acids. Germline values: CDR1 DFQATT, CDR2 SNEGSKA (reference sequence).